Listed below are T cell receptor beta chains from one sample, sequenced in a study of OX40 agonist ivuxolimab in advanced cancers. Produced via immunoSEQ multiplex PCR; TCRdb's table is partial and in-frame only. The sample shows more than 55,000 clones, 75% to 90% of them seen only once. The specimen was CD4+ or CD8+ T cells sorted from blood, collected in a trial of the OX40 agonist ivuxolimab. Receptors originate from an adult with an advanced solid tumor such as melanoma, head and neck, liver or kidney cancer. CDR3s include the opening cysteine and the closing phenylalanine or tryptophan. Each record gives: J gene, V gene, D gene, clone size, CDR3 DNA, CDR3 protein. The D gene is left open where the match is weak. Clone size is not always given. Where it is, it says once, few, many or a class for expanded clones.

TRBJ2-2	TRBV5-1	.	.	TGCGCCAGCAGCGGGCGGGACAGTAAGCCCGCGAACACCGGGGAGCTGTTTTTT	CASSGRDSKPANTGELFF
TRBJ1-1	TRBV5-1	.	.	TGCGCCAGCAGTTTTACAGGGAACACTGAAGCTTTCTTT	CASSFTGNTEAFF
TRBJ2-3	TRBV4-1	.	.	TGCGCCAGCAGCCATAATTGGGGTACGCAGTATTTT	CASSHNWGTQYF
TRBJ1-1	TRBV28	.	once	TGTGCCAGCAGTTTACTTCTGGACAGCCTTGAAGCTTTCTTT	CASSLLLDSLEAFF
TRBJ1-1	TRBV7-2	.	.	TGTGCCAGCAGCTTAGTAGCCGGGGGCATCACTGAAGCTTTCTTT	CASSLVAGGITEAFF
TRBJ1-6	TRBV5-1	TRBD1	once	TGCGCCAGCAGCCCGGGGGGACAGGGGGCAGGTTCACCCCTCCACTTT	CASSPGGQGAGSPLHF
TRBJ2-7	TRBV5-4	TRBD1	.	TGTGCCAGCAGCTTGGAGGGACAGGTCTACTACGAGCAGTACTTC	CASSLEGQVYYEQYF
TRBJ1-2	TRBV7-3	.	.	TGTGCCTGCAGTCCGAGGGGGTCCTATGGCTACACCTTC	CACSPRGSYGYTF
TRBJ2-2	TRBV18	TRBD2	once	TGTGCCAGCTCACCACCGAGCGGGGGGAGGAACACCGGGGAGCTGTTTTTT	CASSPPSGGRNTGELFF
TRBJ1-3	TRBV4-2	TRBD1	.	TGTGCCAGCAGCCAAGAAGCCAGGGGGCTTGGAAACACCATATATTTT	CASSQEARGLGNTIYF
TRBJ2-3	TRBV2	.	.	TGTGCCAGCAGCCGCGGTGGGACAGATACGCAGTATTTT	CASSRGGTDTQYF
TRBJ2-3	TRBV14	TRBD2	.	TGTGCCAGCAGCCAAGATGGAGCGGGAACGCAGTATTTT	CASSQDGAGTQYF
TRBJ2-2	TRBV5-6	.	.	TGTGCCAGCAGCCCCCCATGGCCAGACACCGGGGAGCTGTTTTTT	CASSPPWPDTGELFF
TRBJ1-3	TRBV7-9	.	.	TGTGCCAGCAGTCGTCGAGGGGCAACTGGAAACACCATATATTTT	CASSRRGATGNTIYF
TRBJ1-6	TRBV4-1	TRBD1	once	TGCGCCAGCAGACTAGAGGGACAGGGGGCTTCCGATGATCCACCCCTCCACTTT	CASRLEGQGASDDPPLHF
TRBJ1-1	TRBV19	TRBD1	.	TGTGCCAGTAGGACGACAGGGGGCGAAACTGAAGCTTTCTTT	CASRTTGGETEAFF
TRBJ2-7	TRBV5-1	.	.	TGCGCCAGCAGCTTTCGGAGCGAGCAGTACTTC	CASSFRSEQYF
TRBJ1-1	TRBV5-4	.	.	TGTGCCAGCAGCTACCAAACGGTTCCCAGAGAAGCTTTCTTT	CASSYQTVPREAFF
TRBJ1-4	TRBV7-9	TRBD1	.	TGTGCCAGCAGCTCCCTAAGCGGGACAGCAAATGAAAAACTGTTTTTT	CASSSLSGTANEKLFF
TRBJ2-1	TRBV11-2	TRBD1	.	TGTGCCAGCAGCTTGATGGGACAGGTGAAGAATGAGCAGTTCTTC	CASSLMGQVKNEQFF
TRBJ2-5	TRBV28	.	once	TGTGCCAGCAGTTTACGTAAAGAGACCCAGTACTTC	CASSLRKETQYF
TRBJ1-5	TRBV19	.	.	TGTGCCAGTAGTATACGAGGGGGGGGTCAGCCCCAGCATTTT	CASSIRGGGQPQHF
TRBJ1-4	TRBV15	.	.	TGTGCCACCAGCAGAGATCAAGGGGGATATGAAAAACTGTTTTTT	CATSRDQGGYEKLFF
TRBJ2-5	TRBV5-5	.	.	TGTGCCAGCAGCTTAGTAAGCAGGAGGGAGGAGACCCAGTACTTC	CASSLVSRREETQYF
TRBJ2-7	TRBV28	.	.	TGTGCCAGCAGCCGAAGGACGGCATGGCAGTACTTC	CASSRRTAWQYF
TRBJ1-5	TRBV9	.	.	TGTGCCAGCAGCAAAGACACTGCAGGTCAGCCCCAGCATTTT	CASSKDTAGQPQHF
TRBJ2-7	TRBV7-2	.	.	TGTGCCAGCAGCGCCCCGACCCTCTACGAGCAGTACTTC	CASSAPTLYEQYF
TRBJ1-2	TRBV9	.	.	TGTGCCAGCAGCGTGGGAGGACTAAACTATGGCTACACCTTC	CASSVGGLNYGYTF
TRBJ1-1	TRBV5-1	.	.	TGCGCCAGCAGCTGGGATTCCGAAGCTTTCTTT	CASSWDSEAFF
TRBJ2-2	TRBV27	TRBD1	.	TGTGCCAGCAGGGCCCGACAGGGTGGTAACGGGGAGCTGTTTTTT	CASRARQGGNGELFF
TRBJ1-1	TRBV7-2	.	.	TGTGCCAGCAGCTTATACCCCGTGCAGGGGACTGAAGCTTTCTTT	CASSLYPVQGTEAFF
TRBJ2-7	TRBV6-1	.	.	TGTGCCAGCAGTGACCCTGGGCGTCGCGAGCAGTACTTC	CASSDPGRREQYF
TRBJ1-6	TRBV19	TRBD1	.	TGTGCCAGTAGTATCCCCCGGACAGGGACCCTCTTCACCCTCCACTTT	CASSIPRTGTLFTLHF
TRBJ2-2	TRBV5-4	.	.	TGTGCCAGCAGCCTCTCGAGCACCGGGGAGCTGTTTTTT	CASSLSSTGELFF
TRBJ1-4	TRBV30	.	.	TGTGCCTGGCGCCTGGCAGGGGCGGATGAAAAACTGTTTTTT	CAWRLAGADEKLFF
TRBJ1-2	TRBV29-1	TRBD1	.	TGCAGCGTTGACAGGGACAGGGAAGGTGGCTACACCTTC	CSVDRDREGGYTF
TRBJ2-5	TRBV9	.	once	TGTGCCAGCAGCGTAGGTGTGGGGAACCAAGAGACCCAGTACTTC	CASSVGVGNQETQYF
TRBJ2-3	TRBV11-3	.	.	TGTGCCAGCAGCTTAGGTGGTCAGACAGATACGCAGTATTTT	CASSLGGQTDTQYF
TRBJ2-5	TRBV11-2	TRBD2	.	TGTGCCAGCAGCCCCACCGGGAGGCCCGGGGGGCAAGAGACCCAGTACTTC	CASSPTGRPGGQETQYF
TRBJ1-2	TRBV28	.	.	TGTGCCAGCAGTTTATTGGGGGAGGTCGGACCGGGGGGCTTC	CASSLLGEVGPGGF
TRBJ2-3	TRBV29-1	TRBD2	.	TGCAGCGTGACCGGACTAGCGGGGGGCACAGATACGCAGTATTTT	CSVTGLAGGTDTQYF
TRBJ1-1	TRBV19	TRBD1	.	TGTGCCAGTAGTCTGCGACAGGGGGGACGTGGTGAAGCTTTCTTT	CASSLRQGGRGEAFF
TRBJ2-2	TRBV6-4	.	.	TGTGCCAGCAGTGTCGAGGGGAACACCGGGGAGCTGTTTTTT	CASSVEGNTGELFF
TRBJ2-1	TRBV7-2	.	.	TGTGCCAGCAGCTTAGCTGCTGGGTACAATGAGCAGTTCTTC	CASSLAAGYNEQFF
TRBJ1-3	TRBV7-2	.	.	TGTGCCAGCAGCTTAATTCTGGGGCAGGGTGGAAACACCATATATTTT	CASSLILGQGGNTIYF
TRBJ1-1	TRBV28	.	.	TGTGCCAGCACGGACAGATACACTGAAGCTTTCTTT	CASTDRYTEAFF
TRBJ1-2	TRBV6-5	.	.	TGTGCCAGCAGTTACCCCCCGTACTATGGCTACACCTTC	CASSYPPYYGYTF
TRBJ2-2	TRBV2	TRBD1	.	TGTGCCACGACTGTAACAGGGGGCTTTAACACCGGGGAGCTGTTTTTT	CATTVTGGFNTGELFF
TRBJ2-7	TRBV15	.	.	TGTGCCACCAGCAGAGATAGGAACAGAAACTACGAGCAGTACTTC	CATSRDRNRNYEQYF
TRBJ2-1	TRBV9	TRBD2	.	TGTGCCAGCGGGAGGGTACTAGTTGGCAATGAGCAGTTCTTC	CASGRVLVGNEQFF
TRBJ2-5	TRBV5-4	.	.	TGTGCCAGCAGTCCCGGGATGCGAGAGACCCAGTACTTC	CASSPGMRETQYF
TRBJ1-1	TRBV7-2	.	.	TGTGCCAGCAGCACTAAGCACACTGAAGCTTTCTTT	CASSTKHTEAFF
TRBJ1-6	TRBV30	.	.	TGTGCCTGGGTGGGGACGTCGGACCGGTCACCCCTCCACTTT	CAWVGTSDRSPLHF
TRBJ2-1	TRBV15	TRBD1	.	TGTGCCACCAGCAGAGATGGTTCCGGAACAGGGGTGCTGTTCTTC	CATSRDGSGTGVLFF
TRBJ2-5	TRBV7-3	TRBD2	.	TGTGCCAGCAGCTATGGACTAGCGGAAGAGACCCAGTACTTC	CASSYGLAEETQYF